Below, 20 T cell receptor beta chains from the same sample are listed, as sequenced in a study of T cell repertoires in cytomegalovirus infection. Their target antigens are unknown. MiXCR, run by TCRdb on the reads, gives a single entry per CDR3 protein. The table lists about 920,000 distinct CDR3 sequences, less than 40% of them singletons, with about 14% in the top ten. Sequenced here: cultured CD8+ T cells from PBMCs, sampled from culture after CMV antigen stimulation. Receptor source: a human donor in good health (CMV status not recorded). Some clones in this sample may be carry-over from other donors' samples.

This clonotype was detected ten times or more. The rearrangement uses TRBV20-1 and TRBJ2-5, with 10 bases identical to TRBD2. Per germline, CDR1 DFQATT and CDR2 SNEGSKA (reference sequence). The CDR3 length is 17 residues. V shed 0 bases and J 1 base; nucleotides not matched to a gene: 8. The chain's CDR3 is CSARDPRTSGLQETQYF. DNA of the CDR3: TGCAGTGCTAGAGATCCCCGGACTAGCGGACTCCAAGAGACCCAGTACTTC.

The chain combines TRBV6-2 or TRBV6-3 with TRBJ2-3; 9 bases match TRBD1. CDR3 length: 14 residues. Germline CDR1 and CDR2: MNHEY and SVGEGT. V was clipped by 2 bases and J by 6 bases; unmatched bases: 3. The chain's CDR3 is CASSYDRGGDTQYF. Here the CDR3 DNA reads TGTGCCAGCAGTTACGACAGGGGGGGGGATACGCAGTATTTT.

This clonotype was detected a few times. The V and J genes are TRBV4-1 and TRBJ2-1, with 7 bases matching TRBD2. The CDR3 consists of 14 residues. V shed 3 bases and J 8 bases; nucleotides not matched to a gene: 7. The V gene's germline CDR1 is MGHRA and CDR2 YSYEKL. The DNA of the CDR3 is TGCGCCAGCAGCCAGTGGAGCGGGGCCGATGAGCAGTTCTTC. Translation gives CASSQWSGADEQFF.

The rearrangement uses TRBV5-6 and TRBJ2-4; TRBD2 is a possible D gene (6 bases). CDR3 length: 16 amino acids. Deletions cut 4 bases from V and 3 bases from J, with 17 bases between. From germline, CDR1 is SGHDT and CDR2 YYEEEE. CDR3 sequence reads: CASSPQRWRDKNIQYF. The DNA for the CDR3 is TGTGCCAGCAGCCCACAAAGGTGGAGGGACAAAAACATTCAGTACTTC.

This clonotype appeared a few times. V is TRBV27 and J is TRBJ2-3; D is tentatively TRBD1 or TRBD2 (6 bases each). The germline V gene has CDR1 MNHEY and CDR2 SMNVEV (reference sequence). Trimming removed 0 bases at V and 4 bases at J, with 14 bases between. The CDR3 contains 16 residues. CDR3 protein: CASSLSPGAPADTQYF. The CDR3 nucleotides read TGTGCCAGCAGTTTATCTCCGGGGGCCCCGGCAGATACGCAGTATTTT.

This clonotype was recorded a few times. The rearrangement joins TRBV7-6 to TRBJ2-3, with 8 bases fitting TRBD2. CDR3 length: 18 residues. Trimming at V came to 2 bases and at J to 3 bases, leaving 13 bases not matched to a gene. In germline, CDR1 is SGHVS, CDR2 FNYEAQ. This CDR3 is CASSLRGGGTFQTDTQYF. CDR3 nucleotides: TGTGCCAGCAGCTTAAGGGGCGGGGGGACCTTTCAAACAGATACGCAGTATTTT.

As concerns this clonotype: One junction end does not reproduce the germline sequence, and a read error may be involved. The CDR3 nucleotides read TGTGACAGCAGCCCCGTCGGCAAGACAGATACGCAGTATTTT. Translated: CDSSPVGKTDTQYF. The chain uses TRBV7-4 and TRBJ2-3; the D is unclear. Germline V gene data show CDR1 as SGHVT and CDR2 as SQSDAQ. The CDR3 is made up of 14 amino acids.

This chain joins TRBV29-1 and TRBJ1-1, with TRBD1 as a possible D gene (5 bases). CDR1 and CDR2 (germline): SQVTM, ANQGSEA. The CDR3 totals 13 residues. The ends were cut back, 7 bases at V and 4 bases at J, with 16 bases in the middle. CDR3 in amino acids: CSAMTLGTTEAFF. The CDR3 nucleotides are TGCAGCGCCATGACGTTAGGGACCACTGAAGCTTTCTTT.

The chain joins TRBV14 to TRBJ1-2; D is perhaps TRBD1 (5 bases). CDR1 is SGHDN and CDR2 is FVKESK in the germline V gene. There are 15 residues in the CDR3. Trimming removed 0 bases at V and 8 bases at J, with 16 bases between. CDR3: CASSQDGVGAVGYTF. The CDR3 DNA sequence: TGTGCCAGCAGCCAAGATGGAGTAGGGGCGGTAGGCTACACCTTC. The entire variable domain, with the rest obtained from reference TRBV14 and TRBJ1-2, is as follows: EAGVTQFPSHSVIEKGQTVTLRCDPISGHDNLYWYRRVMGKEIKFLLHFVKESKQDESGMPNNRFLAERTGGTYSTLKVQPAELEDSGVYFCASSQDGVGAVGYTFGSGTRLTVV.

This clonotype occurred a few times. The chain is built from TRBV7-6 and TRBJ2-4, with a possible D match to TRBD2 (6 bases). V lost 1 base and J lost 9, with 10 bases in between. In germline, CDR1 is SGHVS, CDR2 FNYEAQ. The CDR3 runs 13 residues. DNA for the CDR3: TGTGCCAGCAGCTTAGGTGCCGGGGGCATTCAGTACTTC. Its protein is CASSLGAGGIQYF.

This clonotype has more than one count but fewer than ten. CDR3 in DNA: TGTGCCAGCAGTTCCGTTCTGATCGGACAGGGAGGCGATTCACCCCTCCACTTT. Its protein product is CASSSVLIGQGGDSPLHF. The chain recombines TRBV27 with TRBJ1-6; 8 positions agree with TRBD1. Trimming at V came to 4 bases and at J to 8 bases, leaving 16 bases not matched to a gene. There are 18 residues in the CDR3. The V gene's germline CDR1 is MNHEY and CDR2 SMNVEV (reference sequence).

This rearrangement joins TRBV5-3 to TRBJ2-7, with 8 bases fitting TRBD1. TRBV5-3 is an open reading frame whose function is uncertain. The CDR3 spans 16 residues. In DNA, the CDR3 is TGTGCCAGCAGCTTGGGGCCGACAGGGGAATCCTACGAGCAGTACGTC. This gives the protein CASSLGPTGESYEQYV.

The table lists this clonotype with many counts. The genes are TRBV6-5 and TRBJ2-1; D possibly uses TRBD1 or TRBD2 (5 bases each). Germline CDR1 is MNHEY and CDR2 is SVGAGI. V shed 4 bases and J shed 7 bases, with 11 bases lying between them. The CDR3 extends over 13 amino acids. The CDR3 DNA reads TGTGCCAGCAGTTTACTCTGGGGGAATGAGCAGTTCTTC. Its protein is CASSLLWGNEQFF.

The rearrangement links TRBV6-4 to TRBJ1-2; a possible D gene is TRBD1 (5 bases). Trimming left V 3 bases short and J 0 bases short, with 11 bases between. CDR1 is MRHNA and CDR2 is SNTAGT in the germline V gene. The CDR3 totals 15 residues. In DNA, the CDR3 is TGTGCCAGCAGTGAAGGAGGGGAAGCTAACTATGGCTACACCTTC. Translated: CASSEGGEANYGYTF.

The chain has TRBV11-2 and TRBJ2-7; TRBD2 matches 10 bases. This CDR3 spans 14 amino acids. Germline CDR1 and CDR2: SGHAT and FQNNGV. With 7 bases clipped from V and 5 bases from J, the junction kept 8 bases outside the gene matches. CDR3 sequence reads: CASTERGGPDEQYF. CDR3 nucleotides: TGTGCCAGCACTGAGCGGGGGGGCCCGGACGAGCAGTACTTC.

In the case of this clonotype: A much larger clone is a single base away; this may be a read error. The chain recombines TRBV7-6 with TRBJ2-1; D is ambiguous. This CDR3 spans 10 amino acids. V lost 11 bases, J lost 3 bases, and 5 bases lay in between. The V gene's germline CDR1 is SGHVS and CDR2 FNYEAQ. This chain's CDR3 is CAGNYNEQFF. DNA for the CDR3: TGTGCCGGCAACTACAATGAGCAGTTCTTC.

J is TRBJ2-4 and V is TRBV7-9; D is perhaps TRBD1 (6 bases). The CDR3 extends over 16 amino acids. The V and J ends lost 5 bases and 0 bases respectively, with 14 bases between them. CDR1 SEHNR and CDR2 FQNEAQ come from the germline V gene (reference sequence). CDR3 coding DNA: TGTGCCAGCAGCACGCACAGGGATCTAGCCAAAAACATTCAGTACTTC. This translates into CASSTHRDLAKNIQYF.

As concerns this clonotype: The CDR3 ends on some other residue instead of the conserved phenylalanine or tryptophan, so this is likely a read error. The chain recombines TRBV7-8 with TRBJ2-7; D is undetermined. CDR1 SGHVS and CDR2 FQNEAQ come from the germline V gene. The CDR3 sequence is 12 residues long. Trimming stripped 5 bases from V and 2 bases from J, with 7 bases between. The CDR3 sequence is CASSPVTYEQYS. The CDR3 DNA follows: TGTGCCAGCAGCCCTGTCACCTACGAGCAGTACTCC.

This clonotype appeared a few times. The chain recombines TRBV4-1 with TRBJ1-2, with D possibly matching TRBD1 (5 bases). Trimming took 0 bases from V and 2 from J, leaving 10 bases between them. The CDR3 length is 15 residues. Germline V gives CDR1 MGHRA, CDR2 YSYEKL. DNA of the CDR3: TGCGCCAGCAGCCAAGACGGGAAGGGGAACTATGGCTACACCTTC. This sequence encodes CASSQDGKGNYGYTF.

The table lists this clonotype with many counts. This sequence joins TRBV7-6 and TRBJ2-1, with 10 positions matching TRBD2. There are 18 residues in the CDR3. CDR1 is SGHVS and CDR2 is FNYEAQ in the germline V gene. Unmatched junction bases numbered 5, after V lost 0 bases and J lost 0 bases. The CDR3 is CASSLAAGGLSSYNEQFF. The CDR3 region has the DNA TGTGCCAGCAGCTTAGCAGCGGGGGGGCTCAGCTCCTACAATGAGCAGTTCTTC.